The 17 T cell receptor beta chains given below trace back to one sample, sequenced in a study of T cells after yellow fever vaccination. TCRdb itself ran the 5' RACE reads through MiXCR, one entry per CDR3 protein. The table includes some 220,000 distinct CDR3 sequences, 3% to 4% detected once. Sequences were derived from CD4+ T cells sorted from PBMCs, sampled 10 days after the yellow fever booster vaccination. These receptor sequences come from a man aged 18 to 29 who received the YFV17D yellow fever vaccine.

This clonotype was seen a few times. The chain is built from TRBV5-1 and TRBJ2-7, with TRBD1 identical over 7 bases. V shed 3 bases and J 3 bases; nucleotides not matched to a gene: 6. The CDR3 consists of 14 residues. CDR1 is SGHRS and CDR2 is YFSETQ in the germline V gene. In DNA form, the CDR3 reads TGCGCCAGCAGCTCGCAAGGGGGCATCTACGAGCAGTACTTC. It specifies CASSSQGGIYEQYF.

This clonotype has just one count. Compared with germline, one end of the junction differs, possibly owing to a read error. This chain joins TRBV4-1 and TRBJ2-3, with D perhaps TRBD2 (5 bases). The CDR3 has 14 residues. Germline CDR1 reads MGHRA; CDR2 reads YSYEKL. CDR3 sequence: CASCQGRVGDTQYF. The CDR3 region has the DNA TGCGCCAGCTGCCAAGGGCGGGTTGGGGATACGCAGTATTTT.

This clonotype has just a few counts. The genes are TRBV5-6 and TRBJ2-2; 10 positions match TRBD2. The junction had 4 bases not matched to a gene; V was cut back by 5 bases and J by 3 bases. The germline V gene has CDR1 SGHDT and CDR2 YYEEEE. The length of the CDR3 is 15 residues. CDR3 nucleotide sequence: TGTGCCAGCAGTAGAGGACTAGCGGACACCGGGGAGCTGTTTTTT. Protein: CASSRGLADTGELFF.

There are a few counts of this clonotype. The genes are TRBV20-1 and TRBJ1-6, with 7 bases lining up with TRBD1. With 3 bases clipped from V and 7 bases from J, the junction kept 3 bases outside the gene matches. This CDR3 spans 13 amino acids. From germline, CDR1 is DFQATT and CDR2 SNEGSKA (reference sequence). CDR3 loop: CSARTGPNSPLHF. CDR3 sequence (DNA): TGCAGTGCTAGGACAGGGCCGAATTCACCCCTCCACTTT.

This sequence joins TRBV5-6 and TRBJ2-3; D gene unclear. The CDR3 is 12 residues long. V was pared by 7 bases and J by 5 bases, with 11 bases between. The germline V gene has CDR1 SGHDT and CDR2 YYEEEE. CDR3 residues: CASGPRVDTQYF. CDR3 sequence (DNA): TGTGCCAGCGGCCCCCGGGTAGATACGCAGTATTTT.

This clonotype occurred many times. The chain couples TRBV7-3 to TRBJ2-1, with 12 bases aligning to TRBD2. The CDR3 totals 15 residues. V shed 7 bases and J 8 bases; nucleotides not matched to a gene: 9. The germline CDR1 and CDR2 sequences are SGHTA and FQGTGA. The CDR3 bases are TGTGCCAGCAACACCCTAGCGGGGGGGCTGGATGAGCAGTTCTTC. Its translation: CASNTLAGGLDEQFF.

This clonotype was seen many times. This chain connects TRBV3-1 to TRBJ1-2; TRBD1 might be the D (5 bases). CDR3 size: 14 residues. Germline CDR1 reads LGHDT; CDR2 reads YNNKEL (reference sequence). V shed 1 base and J shed 7 bases, with 13 bases lying between them. Written as DNA, the CDR3 is TGTGCCAGCAGCCAAGTGGAACGCGGGGCTGGCTACACCTTC. As protein: CASSQVERGAGYTF.

This clonotype has at least ten counts. The chain uses TRBV18 and TRBJ2-4, with D perhaps given as TRBD1 or TRBD2 (6 bases each). CDR3 length equals 16 residues. The germline V gene encodes CDR1 KGHSH and CDR2 LQKENI. V gave up 0 bases and J gave up 3 bases, with 12 bases separating them. The CDR3 is CASSPPGGSGKNIQYF. The CDR3 region has the DNA TGTGCCAGCTCACCACCGGGGGGCTCGGGCAAAAACATTCAGTACTTC.

There are many counts of this clonotype. The gene calls are TRBV5-1 and TRBJ2-3; TRBD2 aligns across 7 bases. Germline CDR1 reads SGHRS; CDR2 reads YFSETQ. This CDR3 is 15 amino acids long. V lost 0 bases and J lost 5; bases outside the gene matches: 6. The chain's CDR3 is CASSLVREVRDTQYF. CDR3 nucleotides: TGCGCCAGCAGCTTGGTACGGGAGGTGCGAGATACGCAGTATTTT.

The chain has TRBV19 and TRBJ1-2, with 8 positions matching TRBD1. The trim removed 9 bases at V and 4 bases at J, leaving 7 bases unmatched. The length of the CDR3 is 13 residues. From germline, CDR1 is LNHDA and CDR2 SQIVND (reference sequence). The CDR3 loop reads CASRLTGAYGYTF. The CDR3 region has the DNA TGTGCCAGCCGATTGACAGGGGCCTATGGCTACACCTTC.

This rearrangement joins TRBV3-1 to TRBJ1-5; no definite D call. Germline CDR1 is LGHDT and CDR2 is YNNKEL (reference sequence). The V end was cut by 1 base, the J end by 2 bases, with 6 bases between. The length of the CDR3 is 14 residues. The CDR3 loop reads CASSQVTGNQPQHF. The CDR3 nucleotides read TGTGCCAGCAGCCAAGTAACGGGCAATCAGCCCCAGCATTTT.

This clonotype was counted ten times or more. In nucleotides, the CDR3 is TGTGCCAGCAGTTTTGGACAGGGGGGTGTGGCTGAAGCTTTCTTT. This gives the protein CASSFGQGGVAEAFF. The rearrangement uses TRBV12-3 or TRBV12-4 and TRBJ1-1; TRBD1 matches at 10 bases. With V trimmed by 3 bases and J by 6 bases, 7 bases remained unmatched. The CDR3 loop spans 15 amino acids.

This sequence joins TRBV20-1 and TRBJ2-1; 7 bases map to TRBD2. There are 15 residues in the CDR3. Trimming took 3 bases from V and 0 from J; bases not matched to a gene: 5. Germline V CDR1 and CDR2: DFQATT, SNEGSKA (reference sequence). This chain's CDR3 is CSARTSSSSYNEQFF. CDR3 bases: TGCAGTGCTAGGACTAGCTCTAGCTCCTACAATGAGCAGTTCTTC.

The rearrangement uses TRBV10-3 and TRBJ2-5, with TRBD1 matching over 9 bases. Germline V lookup: CDR1 ENHRY, CDR2 SYGVKD. V was clipped by 5 bases and J by 5 bases; unmatched bases: 9. The CDR3 loop spans 15 amino acids. CDR3 sequence (DNA): TGTGCCATCAGTTTTTCGGCTGGGACAGGGGAGACCCAGTACTTC. Amino acid sequence: CAISFSAGTGETQYF.

Ten or more counts support this clonotype. The chain links TRBV7-2 to TRBJ1-4, with D hard to call. The CDR3 sequence is 13 residues long. Between the trimmed V and J ends, which lost 5 bases and 7 bases, there was a span of 11 bases. CDR1 and CDR2 from the germline V gene are SGHTA and FQGNSA. The CDR3 sequence is CASSSRAFEKLFF. The CDR3 nucleotides read TGTGCCAGCAGCAGCCGGGCATTTGAAAAACTGTTTTTT.

Many counts were recorded for this clonotype. This CDR3 is CASSHDRGTHEQFF. The CDR3 nucleotides are TGTGCCAGCAGTCACGACAGGGGGACCCATGAGCAGTTCTTC. The V call is TRBV6-2 or TRBV6-3, the J call TRBJ2-1; TRBD1 matches 9 bases. V was pared by 5 bases and J by 8 bases, with 7 bases of the junction left unmatched. Looked up from germline, CDR1 is MNHEY and CDR2 is SVGEGT. CDR3 length equals 14 residues.

This clonotype occurred many times. The genes are TRBV5-1 and TRBJ2-1; 10 bases align to TRBD2. This CDR3 comprises 15 residues. In germline, CDR1 is SGHRS, CDR2 YFSETQ. V lost 2 bases to trimming and J lost 5 bases; unmatched junction nucleotides: 4. The CDR3 region is CASSLPSGGNNEQFF. DNA of the CDR3: TGCGCCAGCAGCTTACCTAGCGGGGGTAACAATGAGCAGTTCTTC.